These 27 T cell receptor beta chains came from one sample sequenced in a study of regulatory T cells in long-lasting Graves disease. Time point in this sample: newly diagnosed GD, antithyroid drugs for less than 3 months. Extracted RNA from PBMCs served as the source of the TCR library. Through Arm-PCR of CDR3 regions and iRepertoire HTBI primers, TCR beta libraries were built. TCRdb re-called the multiplex PCR reads through MiXCR, storing one row per CDR3 protein. The sample yields more than 300,000 distinct CDR3 sequences, about 16% seen once. The material sequenced was peripheral blood mononuclear cells (PBMCs), taken at new diagnosis, from a patient treated with antithyroid drugs. The receptors originated from a female donor with Graves disease.

This clonotype was seen repeatedly, ten times or more. The rearrangement links TRBV20-1 to TRBJ2-1; TRBD2 matches 16 bases. CDR1 is DFQATT, CDR2 SNEGSKA, per germline (reference sequence). V gave up 3 bases and J gave up 15 bases; unmatched junction bases: 8. The CDR3 is 14 residues long. CDR3 protein: CSARGGLAGGRGFF. CDR3 in DNA: TGCAGTGCTAGGGGGGGACTAGCGGGAGGGCGGGGGTTCTTC.

The genes are TRBV19 and TRBJ1-1; D unclear. This CDR3 has 16 amino acids. V shed 3 bases and J shed 0 bases, with 14 bases lying between them. CDR1 LNHDA and CDR2 SQIVND come from the germline V gene (reference sequence). The CDR3 nucleotides are TGTGCCAGTAGTATGACGCCCTACGGGATGAACACTGAAGCTTTCTTT. Protein: CASSMTPYGMNTEAFF.

The chain employs TRBV24-1 and TRBJ1-2, with TRBD1 matching over 9 bases. Germline V gives CDR1 KGHDR, CDR2 SFDVKD. CDR3 length: 14 amino acids. V was clipped by 5 bases and J by 5 bases; unmatched bases: 5. CDR3 sequence reads: CATSATGQGYGYTF. Here the CDR3 DNA reads TGTGCCACCAGTGCCACCGGACAGGGGTATGGCTACACCTTC.

This clonotype was observed many times. V gene TRBV11-2 combines with J gene TRBJ1-1; 9 bases agree with TRBD1. Germline CDR1 reads SGHAT; CDR2 reads FQNNGV. The ends lost 5 bases at V and 5 bases at J; junction bases unmatched: 9. This CDR3 region has 15 residues. The CDR3 DNA is TGTGCCAGCAGCCGGGATGGACAGGGGAGGACTGAAGCTTTCTTT. This encodes CASSRDGQGRTEAFF. Based on the CDR3 plus reference TRBV11-2 and TRBJ1-1, the full variable domain is EAGVAQSPRYKIIEKRQSVAFWCNPISGHATLYWYQQILGQGPKLLIQFQNNGVVDDSQLPKDRFSAERLKGVDSTLKIQPAKLEDSAVYLCASSRDGQGRTEAFFGQGTRLTVV.

This clonotype was seen a few times. V gene TRBV7-2 combines with J gene TRBJ2-5, with D uncertain. Per germline, CDR1 SGHTA and CDR2 FQGNSA. The CDR3 contains 13 residues. The germline V and J ends were trimmed by 5 bases and 0 bases, with 7 bases remaining between them. The CDR3 nucleotides are TGTGCCAGCAGCCCAGAAAACCAAGAGACCCAGTACTTC. It is translated as CASSPENQETQYF.

This clonotype was seen ten or more times. The chain carries TRBV20-1 and TRBJ2-7, with D tentatively TRBD2 (6 bases). Per germline, CDR1 DFQATT and CDR2 SNEGSKA (reference sequence). The V end was cut by 2 bases, the J end by 6 bases, with 17 bases between. The CDR3 has 14 residues. CDR3 protein: CSARYHPGGVEQYF. The CDR3 nucleotides are TGCAGTGCTAGATATCACCCCGGAGGGGTCGAGCAGTACTTC.

This clonotype was detected many times. The CDR3 DNA follows: TGTGCCAGCAGCCAAGGGACAGGGGGCAATCAGCCCCAGCATTTT. It encodes CASSQGTGGNQPQHF. The genes are TRBV3-1 and TRBJ1-5, with 9 bases lining up with TRBD1. Germline V gives CDR1 LGHDT, CDR2 YNNKEL (reference sequence). The V gene end was trimmed by 1 base and the J gene end by 2 bases; junction bases not matched to a gene: 0. This CDR3 is built from 15 residues.

V gene TRBV2 combines with J gene TRBJ2-1, with D possibly TRBD1 on 5 matching bases. The CDR3 consists of 13 residues. Germline CDR1 is SNHLY and CDR2 is FYNNEI. Trimming stripped 5 bases from V and 10 bases from J, with 15 bases between. CDR3 sequence (DNA): TGTGCCAGCAGTCCCCTTGGTAGGGGAGAGCAGTTCTTC. Its translation is CASSPLGRGEQFF.

In this sample, this clonotype turned up many times. The chain carries TRBV11-2 and TRBJ1-5; maybe TRBD1 (6 bases). V was shortened by 5 bases and J by 9 bases, with 17 bases between the two germline ends. Germline CDR1 reads SGHAT; CDR2 reads FQNNGV. The CDR3 length is 14 residues. The CDR3: CASSLAGTMTPQHF. CDR3 DNA: TGTGCCAGCAGCCTTGCCGGGACAATGACGCCCCAGCATTTT.

This clonotype has ten or more counts. This chain links TRBV6-1 with TRBJ1-5; D perhaps matches TRBD1 (6 bases). V lost 6 bases and J 0 bases, leaving 15 bases between the germline ends. CDR1 and CDR2 from the germline V gene are MNHNS and SASEGT. CDR3 length equals 16 residues. CDR3 residues: CASRRANRVSNQPQHF. CDR3 nucleotides: TGTGCCAGCAGAAGAGCGAACAGGGTTAGCAATCAGCCCCAGCATTTT.

This clonotype came up many times. V and J are TRBV5-4 and TRBJ2-1, with D unclear. CDR1 and CDR2 (germline): SGHNT, YYREEE (reference sequence). Between the trimmed V and J ends, which lost 3 bases and 4 bases, there was a span of 8 bases. This CDR3 region has 13 residues. The CDR3 region has the DNA TGTGCCAGCAGCTCCGCGCAGTACAATGAGCAGTTCTTC. Protein: CASSSAQYNEQFF.

This clonotype was counted at least ten times. J is TRBJ2-1 and V is TRBV12-3 or TRBV12-4; 16 nucleotides align to TRBD2. J gave up 5 bases and V 5 bases, and 6 bases lay outside the gene matches. CDR3 length: 17 residues. Written as DNA, the CDR3 is TGTGCCAGCAGTCCGGGACTAGCGGGGGGGGGGGACAATGAGCAGTTCTTC. As protein: CASSPGLAGGGDNEQFF.

This clonotype appeared many times. V is TRBV7-2 and J is TRBJ2-3; 8 nucleotides align to TRBD2. The junction had 12 bases not matched to a gene; V was cut back by 3 bases and J by 7 bases. Germline V gene lookup returns CDR1 SGHTA and CDR2 FQGNSA. This CDR3 contains 16 residues. The CDR3 DNA follows: TGTGCCAGCAGCTTTTTTCCCGGGACTAGTCTCCATACGCAGTATTTT. Residues: CASSFFPGTSLHTQYF.

There are many counts of this clonotype. CDR3 in DNA: TGTGCCACCAGTGATTCCCGGGGTTTCGATACGCAGTATTTT. This codes for CATSDSRGFDTQYF. This chain joins TRBV24-1 and TRBJ2-3, with D possibly TRBD2 on 5 matching bases. The CDR3 runs to 14 residues. The germline V gene has CDR1 KGHDR and CDR2 SFDVKD. The V end lost 2 bases, the J end lost 6 bases, and 11 bases lay between the germline ends.

Remarks on this clonotype: A read error may explain this, as a much larger clone is one base away. The chain links TRBV7-9 to TRBJ1-5; D call uncertain. This CDR3 spans 17 amino acids. Germline V CDR1 and CDR2: SEHNR, FQNEAQ (reference sequence). The CDR3 reads CTSTGTRWELGNQPQHF. The CDR3 DNA reads TGTACCAGCACCGGAACTCGTTGGGAGCTAGGCAATCAGCCCCAGCATTTT. The whole variable domain, remainder taken from reference TRBV7-9 and TRBJ1-5, is DTGVSQNPRHKITKRGQNVTFRCDPISEHNRLYWYRQTLGQGPEFLTYFQNEAQLEKSRLLSDRFSAERPKGSFSTLEIQRTEQGDSAMYLCTSTGTRWELGNQPQHFGDGTRLSIL.

This clonotype was found many times. This CDR3 is CASSHRPGGPYEQYF. CDR3 nucleotides: TGCGCCAGCAGCCATCGACCAGGGGGGCCCTACGAGCAGTACTTC. The chain couples TRBV4-3 to TRBJ2-7; a possible D gene is TRBD1 (7 bases). Germline loops: CDR1 LGHNA, CDR2 YSLEER. Trimming left V 3 bases short and J 2 bases short, with 14 bases between. This CDR3 is built from 15 residues.

This clonotype has just one count. A read error may be the cause here, since a much bigger clone is one base away. The chain is built from TRBV6-2 or TRBV6-3 and TRBJ2-7, with D maybe TRBD1 (6 bases). The germline V gene has CDR1 MNHEY and CDR2 SVGEGT. The CDR3 extends over 15 amino acids. Trimming pared 5 bases from V and 0 bases from J, leaving 14 bases between. CDR3 coding DNA: TGTGCCAGCAGTGACTTGGGGGACAACTCCTACGAGCAGTACTTC. It is translated as CASSDLGDNSYEQYF.

The table lists this clonotype with a few counts. The rearrangement uses TRBV12-3 or TRBV12-4 and TRBJ2-7, with 7 bases matching TRBD2. Trimming cost V 8 bases and J 7 bases; bases outside gene matches: 5. The CDR3 consists of 11 residues. Here the CDR3 DNA reads TGTGCCAGCGGGGGGGTGCTTGAGCAGTACTTC. This sequence encodes CASGGVLEQYF.

Many counts were recorded for this clonotype. The rearrangement links TRBV6-2 or TRBV6-3 to TRBJ1-2, with a tentative D call TRBD1 (5 bases). CDR1 MNHEY and CDR2 SVGEGT come from the germline V gene. This CDR3 comprises 16 residues. V was pared by 5 bases and J by 2 bases, with 18 bases between. CDR3 sequence: CASSKRFGEGNYGYTF. The CDR3 DNA sequence: TGTGCCAGCAGTAAGAGGTTTGGAGAGGGGAACTATGGCTACACCTTC.

This clonotype showed up many times. The V gene is TRBV27, the J gene TRBJ2-3; D possibly corresponds to TRBD2 (7 bases). Trimming stripped 7 bases from V and 1 base from J, with 15 bases between. The CDR3 spans 15 residues. Germline V lookup: CDR1 MNHEY, CDR2 SMNVEV (reference sequence). The CDR3 coding sequence is TGTGCCAGCATGGGGGGGCACCTGGGCACAGATACGCAGTATTTT. The encoded protein is CASMGGHLGTDTQYF.

This clonotype has at least ten counts. This chain uses TRBV28 with TRBJ2-3, with 12 nucleotides matching TRBD2. The trim removed 5 bases at V and 2 bases at J, leaving 5 bases unmatched. The CDR3 is 16 amino acids. Per the germline V gene, CDR1 is MDHEN and CDR2 is SYDVKM. The chain's CDR3 is CASSPRLAGATDTQYF. CDR3 nucleotides: TGTGCCAGCAGTCCCCGACTAGCGGGGGCCACAGATACGCAGTATTTT.

This clonotype was recorded at least ten times. This chain joins TRBV28 and TRBJ2-7; TRBD1 matches 10 bases. V shed 6 bases, J shed 3 bases, and the junction held 5 bases outside the gene matches. Per germline, CDR1 MDHEN and CDR2 SYDVKM. The CDR3 extends over 14 amino acids. The CDR3 protein is CASRTGGPSYEQYF. Written as DNA, the CDR3 is TGTGCCAGCAGGACAGGGGGCCCCAGCTACGAGCAGTACTTC.

CDR3 sequence reads: CASSLQVDSKLFF. CDR3 sequence (DNA): TGTGCCAGCAGCTTACAGGTGGACTCAAAACTGTTTTTT. The V and J genes are TRBV5-4 and TRBJ1-4, with D perhaps TRBD1 (5 bases). Trimming took 2 bases from V and 10 from J, leaving 12 bases between them. In germline, CDR1 is SGHNT, CDR2 YYREEE (reference sequence). This CDR3 has 13 residues. The full variable domain, its missing parts supplied by reference TRBV5-4 and TRBJ1-4, is ETGVTQSPTHLIKTRGQQVTLRCSSQSGHNTVSWYQQALGQGPQFIFQYYREEENGRGNFPPRFSGLQFPNYSSELNVNALELDDSALYLCASSLQVDSKLFFGSGTQLSVL.

This clonotype was observed a handful of times. A much larger clone lies a single base off, so this may be a read error. The chain recombines TRBV6-2 or TRBV6-3 with TRBJ1-1; no clear D gene. The CDR3 spans 16 residues. Germline loops: CDR1 MNHEY, CDR2 SVGEGT. Written as DNA, the CDR3 is TGTGCCAGCAGTTTACTCGGACCTGACATTAGAACTGAAGCTCTCTTT. Translation: CASSLLGPDIRTEALF.

The chain joins TRBV7-9 to TRBJ2-1; D is possibly TRBD1 (6 bases). V was cut by 3 bases and J by 0 bases, with 18 bases left in between. The CDR3 is made up of 18 amino acids. Germline lookup yields CDR1 SEHNR and CDR2 FQNEAQ (reference sequence). CDR3 loop: CASSFPRTGPDSYNEQFF. The CDR3 nucleotides read TGTGCCAGCAGCTTCCCCAGAACAGGGCCGGACTCCTACAATGAGCAGTTCTTC. The full variable domain, its missing parts supplied by reference TRBV7-9 and TRBJ2-1, is DTGVSQNPRHKITKRGQNVTFRCDPISEHNRLYWYRQTLGQGPEFLTYFQNEAQLEKSRLLSDRFSAERPKGSFSTLEIQRTEQGDSAMYLCASSFPRTGPDSYNEQFFGPGTRLTVL.

The J gene is TRBJ2-2, the V gene TRBV11-2; 8 bases line up with TRBD1. With 3 bases clipped from V and 6 bases from J, the junction kept 6 bases outside the gene matches. The CDR3 is made up of 15 amino acids. Germline V gene lookup returns CDR1 SGHAT and CDR2 FQNNGV. In DNA form, the CDR3 reads TGTGCCAGCAGCTTGACAGGGGATATATCCGGGGAGCTGTTTTTT. Translating it yields CASSLTGDISGELFF.

This clonotype turned up a few times. The genes are TRBV30 and TRBJ2-7, with D possibly matching TRBD1 (5 bases). CDR1 and CDR2 (germline): GTSNPN, SVGIG (reference sequence). The V end was cut by 1 base, the J end by 3 bases, with 16 bases between. The CDR3 has 15 residues. The CDR3 region has the DNA TGTGCCTGGAGTGGAGACAGCCGACTCCTCTACGAGCAGTACTTC. Translated: CAWSGDSRLLYEQYF.